This T cell receptor beta chain was identified in a study of tumor-infiltrating lymphocytes in primary liver carcinoma. Study details: Each participant had primary liver carcinoma, and surgical resection was the treatment.

V dropped 3 bases and J dropped 2 bases, with 9 bases sitting between them. CDR1 MDHEN and CDR2 SYDVKM come from the germline V gene. The CDR3 consists of 14 residues. The authors made TCR beta cDNA from 500 to 600 ng total RNA with a constant-region primer. Amplification in three nested multiplex PCR rounds with slightly modified ARM-PCR gave rise to TCR beta libraries. The study ran its first two PCR rounds for 9 to 10 cycles each, using TRBV1-TRBV30 forward primers and a C-beta reverse primer. TCRdb itself ran the multiplex PCR reads through MiXCR, one entry per CDR3 protein. The repertoire consists of 200,000 or so distinct CDR3 sequences, with approximately 65% occurring once and the leading ten covering 6% to 8.5%. Researchers drew blood RNA from unsorted whole blood and extracted germline DNA as well. This clonotype appeared many times.

The specimen was peripheral blood. V gene TRBV28 combines with J gene TRBJ2-3, with unresolved D. This clonotype was sampled from a woman aged 55-70 years with primary liver carcinoma and hepatitis B virus infection. CDR3 nucleotide sequence: TGTGCCAGCAGTTTTGTGGATTACACAGATACGCAGTATTTT. Encoded protein: CASSFVDYTDTQYF.